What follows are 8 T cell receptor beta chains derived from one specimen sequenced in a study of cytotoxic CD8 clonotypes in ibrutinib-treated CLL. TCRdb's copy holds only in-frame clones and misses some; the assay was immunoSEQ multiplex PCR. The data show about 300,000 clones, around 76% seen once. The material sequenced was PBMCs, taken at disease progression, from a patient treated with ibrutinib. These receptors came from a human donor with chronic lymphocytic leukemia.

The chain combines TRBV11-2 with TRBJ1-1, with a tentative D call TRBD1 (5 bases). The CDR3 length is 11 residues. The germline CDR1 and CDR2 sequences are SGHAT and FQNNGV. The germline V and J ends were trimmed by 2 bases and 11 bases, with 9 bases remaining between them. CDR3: CASSLSGGAFF. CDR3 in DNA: TGTGCCAGCAGCTTATCGGGGGGTGCTTTCTTT.

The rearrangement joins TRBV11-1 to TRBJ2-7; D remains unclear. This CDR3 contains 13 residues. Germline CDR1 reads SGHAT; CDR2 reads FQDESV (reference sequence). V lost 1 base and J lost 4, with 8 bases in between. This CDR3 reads CASSLDLEYEQYF. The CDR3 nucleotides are TGTGCCAGCAGCTTAGATCTGGAATACGAGCAGTACTTC.

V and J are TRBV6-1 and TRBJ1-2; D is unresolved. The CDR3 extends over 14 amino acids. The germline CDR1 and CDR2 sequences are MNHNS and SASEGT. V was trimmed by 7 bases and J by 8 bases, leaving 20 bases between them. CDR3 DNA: TGTGCCAGCAAGGAGTTGGCGTCCTCTCCGGGCTACACCTTC. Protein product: CASKELASSPGYTF.

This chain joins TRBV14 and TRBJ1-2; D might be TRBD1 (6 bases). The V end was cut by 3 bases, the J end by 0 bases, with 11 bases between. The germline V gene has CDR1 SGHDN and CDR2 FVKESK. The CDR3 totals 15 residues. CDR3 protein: CASSHHRATNYGYTF. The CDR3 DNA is TGTGCCAGCAGCCATCACAGGGCCACTAACTATGGCTACACCTTC.

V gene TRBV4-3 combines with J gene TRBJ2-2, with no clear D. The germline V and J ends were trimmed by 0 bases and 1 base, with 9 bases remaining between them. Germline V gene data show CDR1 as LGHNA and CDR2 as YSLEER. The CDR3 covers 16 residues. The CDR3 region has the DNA TGCGCCAGCAGCCAAGATCCGCCAGGGAACACCGGGGAGCTGTTTTTT. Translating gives CASSQDPPGNTGELFF.

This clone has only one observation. CDR3 in amino acids: CASSFGDSNEKLFF. CDR3 nucleotide sequence: TGCGCCAGCAGCTTCGGGGACAGTAATGAAAAACTGTTTTTT. The J gene is TRBJ1-4, the V gene TRBV5-1; TRBD1 matches at 7 bases. The CDR3 covers 14 residues. CDR1 SGHRS and CDR2 YFSETQ come from the germline V gene. V lost 2 bases and J lost 4; bases outside the gene matches: 2. The whole variable domain, remainder taken from reference TRBV5-1 and TRBJ1-4, is KAGVTQTPRYLIKTRGQQVTLSCSPISGHRSVSWYQQTPGQGLQFLFEYFSETQRNKGNFPGRFSGRQFSNSRSEMNVSTLELGDSALYLCASSFGDSNEKLFFGSGTQLSVL.

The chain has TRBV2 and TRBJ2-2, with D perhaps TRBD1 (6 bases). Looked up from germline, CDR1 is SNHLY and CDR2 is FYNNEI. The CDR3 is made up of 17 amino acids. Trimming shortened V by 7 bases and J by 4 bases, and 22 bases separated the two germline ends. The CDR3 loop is CASTPGVGGEGTGELFF. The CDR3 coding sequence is TGTGCCAGCACCCCAGGGGTAGGGGGTGAGGGCACCGGGGAGCTGTTTTTT.

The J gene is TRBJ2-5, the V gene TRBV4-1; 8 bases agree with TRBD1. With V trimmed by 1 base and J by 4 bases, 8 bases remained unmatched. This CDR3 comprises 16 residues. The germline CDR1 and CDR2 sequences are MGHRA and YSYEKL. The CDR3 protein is CASSQVEWTGLETQYF. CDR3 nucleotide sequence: TGCGCCAGCAGCCAAGTGGAGTGGACAGGGTTAGAGACCCAGTACTTC.